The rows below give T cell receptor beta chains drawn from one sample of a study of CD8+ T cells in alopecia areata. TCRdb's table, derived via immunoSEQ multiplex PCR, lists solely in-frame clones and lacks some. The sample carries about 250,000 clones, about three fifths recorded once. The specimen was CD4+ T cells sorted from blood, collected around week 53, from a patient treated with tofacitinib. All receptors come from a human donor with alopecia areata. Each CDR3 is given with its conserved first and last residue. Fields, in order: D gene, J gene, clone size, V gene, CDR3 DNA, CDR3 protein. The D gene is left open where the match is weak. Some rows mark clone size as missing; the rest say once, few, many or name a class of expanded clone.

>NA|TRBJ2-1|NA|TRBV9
TGTGCCAGCAGTCTGGGCGGGGCCTACAATGAGCAGTTCTTC
CASSLGGAYNEQFF
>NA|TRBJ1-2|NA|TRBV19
TGTGCCAGTAGTGCAGGGACTTATGGCTACACCTTC
CASSAGTYGYTF
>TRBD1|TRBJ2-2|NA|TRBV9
TGTGCCAGCAGCGTCTCCTCGGCAGGGGGAACCGGGGAGCTGTTTTTT
CASSVSSAGGTGELFF
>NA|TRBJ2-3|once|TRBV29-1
TGCAGCGTTGAGTACCGGGTCGGGGATACGCAGTATTTT
CSVEYRVGDTQYF
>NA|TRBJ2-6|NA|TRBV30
TGTGCCTGGAGTGTAGGCAGGGCTGGGGCCAACGTCCTGACTTTC
CAWSVGRAGANVLTF
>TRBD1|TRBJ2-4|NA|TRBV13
TGTGCCAGCAGCGCGGGACAGGGGATAAACATTCAGTACTTC
CASSAGQGINIQYF
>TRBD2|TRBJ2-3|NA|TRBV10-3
TGTGCCATCAGTGAGTCAACTAGCGGGGGGACCACAGATACGCAGTATTTT
CAISESTSGGTTDTQYF
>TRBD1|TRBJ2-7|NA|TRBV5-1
TGCGCCAGCAGCCCCGGGACAGGGATGATCTACGAGCAGTACTTC
CASSPGTGMIYEQYF
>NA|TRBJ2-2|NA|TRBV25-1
TGTGCCAGCCAACTCGCTGGGGGTAACGGGGAGCTGTTTTTT
CASQLAGGNGELFF
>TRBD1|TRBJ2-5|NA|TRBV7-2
TGTGCCAGCAGCTCGACAGGGTGGCGGGAGACCCAGTACTTC
CASSSTGWRETQYF
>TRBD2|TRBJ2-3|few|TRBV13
TGTGCCAGCAGCCGCAGATTCGGACTAGCGGGGGCCCTTAGCACAGATACGCAGTATTTT
CASSRRFGLAGALSTDTQYF
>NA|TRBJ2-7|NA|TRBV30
TGTGCCTGGAACCGACAGGATCGGCAGTACTTC
CAWNRQDRQYF
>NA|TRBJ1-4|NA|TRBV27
TGTGCCAGCAGTTCCAGAGTTGATGCGGCGGTAGAACGGGAAAAACTGTTTTTT
CASSSRVDAAVEREKLFF
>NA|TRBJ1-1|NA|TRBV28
TGTGCCAGCAGTCCAGGTTACACTGAAGCTTTCTTT
CASSPGYTEAFF
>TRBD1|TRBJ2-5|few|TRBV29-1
TGCAGCGTAATGCAGGGGGCAGAGACCCAGTACTTC
CSVMQGAETQYF
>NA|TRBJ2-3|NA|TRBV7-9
TGTGCCAGCGGCCCCGGGGATACGCAGTATTTT
CASGPGDTQYF
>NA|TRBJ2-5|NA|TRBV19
TGTGCCAGTAGTCCCAAGGACTATTCCCAAGAGACCCAGTACTTC
CASSPKDYSQETQYF
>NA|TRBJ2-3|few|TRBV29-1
TGCAGCGTTGGACCAGATACGCAGTATTTT
CSVGPDTQYF
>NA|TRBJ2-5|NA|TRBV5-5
TGTGCCAGCAGCTTGGTTACAGGGCAGATAGAGACCCAGTACTTC
CASSLVTGQIETQYF
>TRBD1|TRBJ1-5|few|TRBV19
TGTGCCAGCGGACAGGGTGGGCATCAGCCCCAGCATTTT
CASGQGGHQPQHF
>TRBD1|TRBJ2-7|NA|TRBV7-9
TGTGCCAGCAGCTCTCCAGGGGGATACGAGCAGTACTTC
CASSSPGGYEQYF
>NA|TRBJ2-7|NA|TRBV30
TGTGCCTGGAGGTTGACAGCCTCCTACGAGCAGTACTTC
CAWRLTASYEQYF
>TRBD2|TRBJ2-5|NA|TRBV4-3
TGCGCCAGCAGCCAAGGGACTAGCTTGGAAGAGACCCAGTACTTC
CASSQGTSLEETQYF
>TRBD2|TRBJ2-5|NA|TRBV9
TGTGCCAGCAGCACCCCAAGACTAGCGGGGACTGAGACCCAGTACTTC
CASSTPRLAGTETQYF
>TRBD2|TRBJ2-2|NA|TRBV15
TGTGCCACCAGCAGAGTTAGCGGGGGGAACACCGGGGAGCTGTTTTTT
CATSRVSGGNTGELFF
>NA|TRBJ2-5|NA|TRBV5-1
TGCGCCAGCAGCAGCGGGGAGACCCAGTACTTC
CASSSGETQYF
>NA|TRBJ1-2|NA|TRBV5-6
TGTGCCAGCAGCTTAATCAGGGCTGGGGGCTATGGCTACACCTTC
CASSLIRAGGYGYTF
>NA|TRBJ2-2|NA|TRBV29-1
TGCAGCGGGTGGACATCGAACACCGGGGAGCTGTTTTTT
CSGWTSNTGELFF
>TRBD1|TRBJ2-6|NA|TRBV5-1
TGCGCCAGCAGCAGGACAGGTCGCTCTGGGGCCAACGTCCTGACTTTC
CASSRTGRSGANVLTF
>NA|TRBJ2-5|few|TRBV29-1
TGCAGCGTTCGCCTGGAGACCCAGTACTTC
CSVRLETQYF
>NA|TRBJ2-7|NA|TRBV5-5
TGTGCCAGCAGCTTGATCCACGAGCAGTACTTC
CASSLIHEQYF
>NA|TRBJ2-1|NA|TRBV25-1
TGTGCCAGCAGTGGGGTTGATGAGCAGTTCTTC
CASSGVDEQFF
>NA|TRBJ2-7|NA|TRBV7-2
TGTGCCAGCAGCTTTGGTGGGCCGCACTACGAGCAGTACTTC
CASSFGGPHYEQYF
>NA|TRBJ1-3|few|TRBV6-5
TGTGCCAGCAGCCATGGAAACACCATATATTTT
CASSHGNTIYF
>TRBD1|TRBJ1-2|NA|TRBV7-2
TGTGCCAGCAGCTCCAGGGGGGGTAACTATGGCTACACCTTC
CASSSRGGNYGYTF
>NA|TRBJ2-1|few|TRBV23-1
TGCGCCGCAGGGAGAACAGGGGACTGGAATGAGCAGTTCTTC
CAAGRTGDWNEQFF
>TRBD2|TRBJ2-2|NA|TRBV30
TGTGCCTGCCTCCGGGACTACAACACCGGGGAGCTGTTTTTT
CACLRDYNTGELFF
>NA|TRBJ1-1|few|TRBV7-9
TGTGCCAGCAGCTTTACGGTGGTCACTGAAGCTTTCTTT
CASSFTVVTEAFF
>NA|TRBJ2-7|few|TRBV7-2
TGTGCCAGCAGCCCTCCGGACATCTCCTACGAGCAGTACTTC
CASSPPDISYEQYF
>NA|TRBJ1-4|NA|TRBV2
TGTGCCAGCACTAAGCCCGTACTCTCAGAAAAACTGTTTTTT
CASTKPVLSEKLFF
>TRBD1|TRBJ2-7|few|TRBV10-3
TGTGCCATCAGTGAGGGACAGGGGGTCGAGCAGTACTTC
CAISEGQGVEQYF
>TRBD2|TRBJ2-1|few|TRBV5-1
TGCGCCAGCAGCTTAGGACTAAGCGGGGGGGCCAATCGCTATGAGCAGTTCTTC
CASSLGLSGGANRYEQFF
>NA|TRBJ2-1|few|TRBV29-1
TGCAGCGTTGAAGGCGGACGGTCGGCCAATGAGCAGTTCTTC
CSVEGGRSANEQFF
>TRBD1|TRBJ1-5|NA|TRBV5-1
TGCGCCAGCAGCGCTGGGACAGGGGATCAGCCCCAGCATTTT
CASSAGTGDQPQHF
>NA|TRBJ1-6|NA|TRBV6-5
TGTGCCAGCAGGAGCTCCTATAATTCACCCCTCCACTTT
CASRSSYNSPLHF
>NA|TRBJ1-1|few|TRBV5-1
TGCGCCAGCCAGGGTCTCGACACTGAAGCTTTCTTT
CASQGLDTEAFF
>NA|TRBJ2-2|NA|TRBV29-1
TGCAGCGTTCGAGCTACCGGGGAGCTGTTTTTT
CSVRATGELFF
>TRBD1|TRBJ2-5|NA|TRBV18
TGTGCCAGCTCACGTCCAGGGGGCGCAAGAGTGGGAGAGACCCAGTACTTC
CASSRPGGARVGETQYF
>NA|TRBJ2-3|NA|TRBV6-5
TGTGCCAGCAGACTCTCACTCACAGATACGCAGTATTTT
CASRLSLTDTQYF
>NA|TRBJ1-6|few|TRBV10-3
TGTGCCATCAGTACAGGACCGGGAGAACAACCCAATTCACCCCTCCACTTT
CAISTGPGEQPNSPLHF
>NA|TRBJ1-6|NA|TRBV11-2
TGTGCCAGCAGCTCCCGGGCCTCCTATAATTCACCCCTCCACTTT
CASSSRASYNSPLHF
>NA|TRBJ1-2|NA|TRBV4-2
TGTGCCAGCAGCCAAGAGTTCCGGGACGATGGCTACACCTTC
CASSQEFRDDGYTF